This T cell receptor (beta chain) was recorded in a study of shared clonotypes between healthy human individuals. The assay was carried out at the deep level. Assay: immunoSEQ multiplex PCR; the TCRdb copy retains only in-frame clones and omits some. The data contain some 2.3 million clones, 80% to 95% of them singletons. CDR1 is SGDLS, CDR2 YYNGEE, per germline. The CDR3 contains 13 residues. Trimming left V 4 bases short and J 3 bases short, with 10 bases between. This clone was seen only a few times. This TCR was recovered from a man between 18 and 35 years old in good health. Some clones in this sample may be carry-over from other donors' samples. The sequenced material came from naive CD4+ T cells from PBMCs. As to subset: CD45RA+ positively selected. The gene calls are TRBV9 and TRBJ1-1; no firm D call. The CDR3 sequence: CASSPDGYTEAFF. CDR3 bases: TGTGCCAGCAGCCCGGACGGATACACTGAAGCTTTCTTT.